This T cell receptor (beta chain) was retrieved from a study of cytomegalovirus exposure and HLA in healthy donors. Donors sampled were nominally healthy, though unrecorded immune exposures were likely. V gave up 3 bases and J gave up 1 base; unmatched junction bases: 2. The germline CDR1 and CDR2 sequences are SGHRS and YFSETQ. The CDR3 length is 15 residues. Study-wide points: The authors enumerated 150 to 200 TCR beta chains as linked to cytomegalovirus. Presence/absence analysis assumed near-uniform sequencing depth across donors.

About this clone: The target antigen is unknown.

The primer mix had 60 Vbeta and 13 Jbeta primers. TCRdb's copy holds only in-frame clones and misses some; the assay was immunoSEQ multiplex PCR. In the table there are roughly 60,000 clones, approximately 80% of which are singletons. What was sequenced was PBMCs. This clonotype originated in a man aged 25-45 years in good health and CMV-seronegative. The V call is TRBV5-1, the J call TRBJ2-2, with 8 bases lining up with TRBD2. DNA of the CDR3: TGCGCCAGCAGCTCCGCGGGAGGGAACACCGGGGAGCTGTTTTTT. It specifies CASSSAGGNTGELFF.